This T cell receptor beta chain was found in a study of T-cell reconstitution after alpha-beta-depleted transplantation in children. It was with unique molecular identifiers that the TCRbeta library was prepared. TCRdb independently ran MiXCR on the PCR reads; one entry per CDR3 protein. This sample has around 530,000 distinct CDR3 sequences, with over 25% found just once. Germline values: CDR1 LNHNV, CDR2 YYDKDF (reference sequence). This CDR3 region has 17 residues. With 3 bases clipped from V and 6 bases from J, the junction kept 9 bases outside the gene matches. The input for sequencing was PBMCs from the stem cell graft donor, taken from the stem cell graft. The sequence was obtained from a human donor who donated a stem cell graft to a child with aplastic anemia. This chain connects TRBV15 to TRBJ2-1; 12 bases map to TRBD2. The CDR3 DNA sequence: TGTGCCACCAGCAGCGAACGACTAGCGGGAGCCTCCAATGAGCAGTTCTTC. Amino acids: CATSSERLAGASNEQFF.